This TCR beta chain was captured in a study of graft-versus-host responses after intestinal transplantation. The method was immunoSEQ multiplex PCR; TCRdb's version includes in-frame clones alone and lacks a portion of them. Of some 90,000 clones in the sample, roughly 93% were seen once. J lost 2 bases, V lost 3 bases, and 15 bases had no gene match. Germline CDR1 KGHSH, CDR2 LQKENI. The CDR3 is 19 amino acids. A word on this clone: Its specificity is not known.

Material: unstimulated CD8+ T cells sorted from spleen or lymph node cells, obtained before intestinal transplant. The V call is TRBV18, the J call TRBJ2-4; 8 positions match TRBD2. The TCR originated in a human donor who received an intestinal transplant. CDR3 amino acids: CASSPGDTYREGTKNIQYF. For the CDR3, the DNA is TGTGCCAGCTCACCCGGAGACACGTACCGGGAGGGAACCAAAAACATTCAGTACTTC.